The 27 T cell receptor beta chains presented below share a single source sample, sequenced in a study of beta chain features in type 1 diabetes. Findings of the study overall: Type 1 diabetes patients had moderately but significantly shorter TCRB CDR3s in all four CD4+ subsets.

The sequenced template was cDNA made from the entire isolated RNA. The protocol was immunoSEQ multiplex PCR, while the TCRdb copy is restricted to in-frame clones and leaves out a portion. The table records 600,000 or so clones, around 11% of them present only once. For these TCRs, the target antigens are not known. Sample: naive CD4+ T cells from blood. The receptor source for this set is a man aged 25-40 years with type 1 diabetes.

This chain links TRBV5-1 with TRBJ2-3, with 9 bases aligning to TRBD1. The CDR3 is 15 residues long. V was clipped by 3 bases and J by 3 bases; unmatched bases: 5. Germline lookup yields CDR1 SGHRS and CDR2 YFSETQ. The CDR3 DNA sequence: TGCGCCAGCAGCTCGGGACAGGGTGAAACAGATACGCAGTATTTT. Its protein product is CASSSGQGETDTQYF. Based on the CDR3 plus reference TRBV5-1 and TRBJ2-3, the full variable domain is KAGVTQTPRYLIKTRGQQVTLSCSPISGHRSVSWYQQTPGQGLQFLFEYFSETQRNKGNFPGRFSGRQFSNSRSEMNVSTLELGDSALYLCASSSGQGETDTQYFGPGTRLTVL.

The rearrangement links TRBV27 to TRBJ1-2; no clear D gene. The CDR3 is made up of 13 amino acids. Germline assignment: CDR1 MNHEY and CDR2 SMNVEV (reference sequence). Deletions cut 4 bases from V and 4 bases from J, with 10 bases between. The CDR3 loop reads CASSSNIIYGYTF. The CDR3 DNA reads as TGTGCCAGCAGTTCCAACATCATCTATGGCTACACCTTC.

The CDR3 nucleotides are TGTGCCAGCAGTGAATCTTTCGGGACAGCCAAAAACATTCAGTACTTC. It yields the protein CASSESFGTAKNIQYF. The chain joins TRBV25-1 to TRBJ2-4; D is possibly TRBD1 or TRBD2 (5 bases each). Germline values: CDR1 MGHDK, CDR2 SYGVNS. The CDR3 extends over 16 amino acids. With 1 base removed from V and 0 bases from J, the gap between germline ends came to 10 bases.

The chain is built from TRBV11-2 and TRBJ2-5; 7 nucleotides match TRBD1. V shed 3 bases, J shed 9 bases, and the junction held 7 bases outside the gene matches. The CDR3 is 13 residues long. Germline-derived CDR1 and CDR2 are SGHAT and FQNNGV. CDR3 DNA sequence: TGTGCCAGCAGCTTGTCCACGCAGGGGGCCCAGTACTTC. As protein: CASSLSTQGAQYF.

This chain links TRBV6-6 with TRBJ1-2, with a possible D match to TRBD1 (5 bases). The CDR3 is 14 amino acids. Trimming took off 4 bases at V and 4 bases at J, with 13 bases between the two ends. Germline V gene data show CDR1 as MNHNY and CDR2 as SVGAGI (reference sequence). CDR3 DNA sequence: TGTGCCAGCAGTTTAGGACACTCACCCTATGGCTACACCTTC. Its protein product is CASSLGHSPYGYTF.

The CDR3 loop reads CASSDTQGALAFF. CDR3 nucleotides: TGTGCCAGCAGTGACACACAGGGGGCGTTGGCTTTCTTT. The V gene is TRBV2, the J gene TRBJ1-1; 9 bases match TRBD1. This CDR3 has 13 amino acids. V was pared by 3 bases and J by 11 bases, with 7 bases of the junction left unmatched. CDR1 is SNHLY and CDR2 is FYNNEI in the germline V gene.

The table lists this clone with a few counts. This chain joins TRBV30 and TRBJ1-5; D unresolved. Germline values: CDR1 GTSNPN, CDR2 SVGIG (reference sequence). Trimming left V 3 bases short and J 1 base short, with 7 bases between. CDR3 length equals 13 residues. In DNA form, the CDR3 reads TGTGCCTGGAGCTTGGGCAGCAATCAGCCCCAGCATTTT. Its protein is CAWSLGSNQPQHF. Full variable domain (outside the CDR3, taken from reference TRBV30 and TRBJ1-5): SQTIHQWPATLVQPVGSPLSLECTVEGTSNPNLYWYRQAAGRGLQLLFYSVGIGQISSEVPQNLSASRPQDRQFILSSKKLLLSDSGFYLCAWSLGSNQPQHFGDGTRLSIL.

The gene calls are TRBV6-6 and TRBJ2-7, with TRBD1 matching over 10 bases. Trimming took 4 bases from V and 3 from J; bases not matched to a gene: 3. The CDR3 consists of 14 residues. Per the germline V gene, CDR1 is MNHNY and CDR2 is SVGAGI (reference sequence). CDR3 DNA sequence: TGTGCCAGCAGTTTCGGACAGGGGGGCTACGAGCAGTACTTC. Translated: CASSFGQGGYEQYF.

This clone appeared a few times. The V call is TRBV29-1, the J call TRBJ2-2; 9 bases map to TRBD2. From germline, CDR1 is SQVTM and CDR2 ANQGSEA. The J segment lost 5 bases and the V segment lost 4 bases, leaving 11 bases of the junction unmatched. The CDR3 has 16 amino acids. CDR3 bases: TGCAGCGTTGGGAAAGAGCGGGGGGCCTGGACCGGGGAGCTGTTTTTT. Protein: CSVGKERGAWTGELFF.

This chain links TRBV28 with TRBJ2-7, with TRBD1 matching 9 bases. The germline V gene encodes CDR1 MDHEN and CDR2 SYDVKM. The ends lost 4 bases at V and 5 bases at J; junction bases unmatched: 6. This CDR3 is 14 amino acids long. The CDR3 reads CASSSTGGRNEQYF. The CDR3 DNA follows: TGTGCCAGCAGTTCGACAGGGGGGAGGAACGAGCAGTACTTC.

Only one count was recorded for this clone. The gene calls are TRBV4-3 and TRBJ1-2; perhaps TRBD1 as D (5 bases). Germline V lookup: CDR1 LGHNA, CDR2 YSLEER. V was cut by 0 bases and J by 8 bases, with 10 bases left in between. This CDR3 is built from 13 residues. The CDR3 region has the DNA TGCGCCAGCAGCCAAGATAGGAGGGGCGGCTACACCTTC. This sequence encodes CASSQDRRGGYTF.

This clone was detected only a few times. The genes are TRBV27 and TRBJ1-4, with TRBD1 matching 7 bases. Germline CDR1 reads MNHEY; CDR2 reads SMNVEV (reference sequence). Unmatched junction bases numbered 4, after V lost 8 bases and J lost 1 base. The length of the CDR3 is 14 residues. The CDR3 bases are TGTGCCAGCGGTGACAGGGTAACTAATGAAAAACTGTTTTTT. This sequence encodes CASGDRVTNEKLFF.

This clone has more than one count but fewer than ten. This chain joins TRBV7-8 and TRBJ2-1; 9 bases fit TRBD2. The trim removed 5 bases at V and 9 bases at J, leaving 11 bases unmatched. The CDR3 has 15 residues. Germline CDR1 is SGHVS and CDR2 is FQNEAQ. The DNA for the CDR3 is TGTGCCAGCAGCGCCTCTAGCGGGGTACTGAGTGAGCAGTTCTTC. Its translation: CASSASSGVLSEQFF.

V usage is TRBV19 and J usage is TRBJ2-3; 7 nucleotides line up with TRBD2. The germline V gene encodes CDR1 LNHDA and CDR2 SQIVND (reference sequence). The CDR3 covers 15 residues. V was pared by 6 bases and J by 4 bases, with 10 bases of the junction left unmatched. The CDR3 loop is CASRSTSAPPDTQYF. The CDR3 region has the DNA TGTGCCAGTAGGAGTACTAGCGCCCCGCCAGATACGCAGTATTTT.

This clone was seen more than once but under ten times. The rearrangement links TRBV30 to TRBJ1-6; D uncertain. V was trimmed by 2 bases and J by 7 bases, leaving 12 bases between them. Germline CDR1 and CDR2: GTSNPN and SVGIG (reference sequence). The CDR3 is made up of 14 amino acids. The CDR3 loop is CAWSQTSGNSPLHF. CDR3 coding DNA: TGTGCCTGGAGTCAAACCTCCGGGAATTCACCCCTCCACTTT.

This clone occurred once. The CDR3: CASSPRGGHTGELFF. In DNA form, the CDR3 reads TGTGCCAGTAGTCCCCGGGGGGGGCACACCGGGGAGCTGTTTTTT. The chain employs TRBV19 and TRBJ2-2; 8 nucleotides align to TRBD2. The CDR3 covers 15 residues. Per the germline V gene, CDR1 is LNHDA and CDR2 is SQIVND (reference sequence). After removal of 5 bases from V and 3 bases from J, the junction contained 5 bases not matched to a gene. Together with reference TRBV19 and TRBJ2-2, the CDR3 gives the full variable domain: DGGITQSPKYLFRKEGQNVTLSCEQNLNHDAMYWYRQDPGQGLRLIYYSQIVNDFQKGDIAEGYSVSREKKESFPLTVTSAQKNPTAFYLCASSPRGGHTGELFFGEGSRLTVL.

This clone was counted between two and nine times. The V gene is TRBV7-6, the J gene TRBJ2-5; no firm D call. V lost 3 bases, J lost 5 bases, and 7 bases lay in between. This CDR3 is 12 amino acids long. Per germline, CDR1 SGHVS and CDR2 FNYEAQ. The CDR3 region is CASSFNGETQYF. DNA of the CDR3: TGTGCCAGCAGCTTCAACGGTGAGACCCAGTACTTC.

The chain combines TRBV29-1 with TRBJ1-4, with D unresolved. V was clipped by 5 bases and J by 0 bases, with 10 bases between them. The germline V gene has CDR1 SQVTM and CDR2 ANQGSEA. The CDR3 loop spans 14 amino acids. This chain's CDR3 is CSVTYGATNEKLFF. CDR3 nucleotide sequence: TGCAGCGTTACCTACGGAGCAACTAATGAAAAACTGTTTTTT.

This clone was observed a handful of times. CDR3 nucleotides: TGTGCCAGTAGTATATTTGGGCAGGGTGGGAATCAGCCCCAGCATTTT. Its translation is CASSIFGQGGNQPQHF. The V and J genes are TRBV19 and TRBJ1-5, with D possibly matching TRBD1 (5 bases). CDR1 and CDR2 from the germline V gene are LNHDA and SQIVND (reference sequence). Trimming cost V 2 bases and J 4 bases, with 15 bases left between them. The CDR3 extends over 16 amino acids.

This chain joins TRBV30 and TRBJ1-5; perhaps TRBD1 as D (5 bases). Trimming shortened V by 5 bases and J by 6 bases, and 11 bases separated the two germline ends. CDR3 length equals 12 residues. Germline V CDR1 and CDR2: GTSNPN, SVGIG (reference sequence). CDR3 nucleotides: TGTGCCTGGCGGGGGGTGGGTCAGCCCCAGCATTTT. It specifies CAWRGVGQPQHF.

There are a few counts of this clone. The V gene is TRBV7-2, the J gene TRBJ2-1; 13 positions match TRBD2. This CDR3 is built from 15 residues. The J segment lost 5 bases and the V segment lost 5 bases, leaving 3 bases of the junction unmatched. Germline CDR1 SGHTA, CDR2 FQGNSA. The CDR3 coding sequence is TGTGCCAGCAGCCTCGGACTAGCGGGGGACAATGAGCAGTTCTTC. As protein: CASSLGLAGDNEQFF.

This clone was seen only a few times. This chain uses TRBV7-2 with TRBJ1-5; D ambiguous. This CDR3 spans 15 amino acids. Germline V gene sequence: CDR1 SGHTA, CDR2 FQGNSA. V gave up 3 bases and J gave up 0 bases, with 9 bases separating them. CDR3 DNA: TGTGCCAGCAGCTTGACCAGCCCTAGCAATCAGCCCCAGCATTTT. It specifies CASSLTSPSNQPQHF.

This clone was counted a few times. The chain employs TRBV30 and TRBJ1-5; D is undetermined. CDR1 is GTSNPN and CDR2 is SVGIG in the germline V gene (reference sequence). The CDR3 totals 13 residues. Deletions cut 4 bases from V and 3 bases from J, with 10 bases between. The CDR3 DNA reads TGTGCCTGGACCAGCTCAGTCAATCAGCCCCAGCATTTT. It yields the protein CAWTSSVNQPQHF. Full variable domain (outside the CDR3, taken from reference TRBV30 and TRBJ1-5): SQTIHQWPATLVQPVGSPLSLECTVEGTSNPNLYWYRQAAGRGLQLLFYSVGIGQISSEVPQNLSASRPQDRQFILSSKKLLLSDSGFYLCAWTSSVNQPQHFGDGTRLSIL.

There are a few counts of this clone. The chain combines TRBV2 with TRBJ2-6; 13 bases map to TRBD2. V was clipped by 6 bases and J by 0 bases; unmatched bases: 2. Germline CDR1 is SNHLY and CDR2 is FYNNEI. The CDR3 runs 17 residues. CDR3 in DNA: TGTGCCAGCAGCGGGACTAGCGGGACCTCTGGGGCCAACGTCCTGACTTTC. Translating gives CASSGTSGTSGANVLTF.

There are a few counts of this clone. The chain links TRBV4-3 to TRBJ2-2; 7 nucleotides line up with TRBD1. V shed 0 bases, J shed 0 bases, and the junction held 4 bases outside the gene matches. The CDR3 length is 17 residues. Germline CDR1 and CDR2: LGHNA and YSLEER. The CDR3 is CASSQDRQGANTGELFF. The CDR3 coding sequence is TGCGCCAGCAGCCAAGATAGACAGGGCGCGAACACCGGGGAGCTGTTTTTT.

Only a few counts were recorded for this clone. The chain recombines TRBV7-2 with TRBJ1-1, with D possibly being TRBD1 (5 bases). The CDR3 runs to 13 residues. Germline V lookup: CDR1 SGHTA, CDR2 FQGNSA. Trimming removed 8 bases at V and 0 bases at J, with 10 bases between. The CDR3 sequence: CASQGGMNTEAFF. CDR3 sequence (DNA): TGTGCCAGCCAGGGAGGGATGAACACTGAAGCTTTCTTT.

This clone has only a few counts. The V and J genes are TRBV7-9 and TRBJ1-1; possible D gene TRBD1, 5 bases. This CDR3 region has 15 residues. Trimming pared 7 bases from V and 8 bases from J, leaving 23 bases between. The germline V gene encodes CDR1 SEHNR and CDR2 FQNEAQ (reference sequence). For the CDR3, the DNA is TGTGCCAGCACCCAAGACAGCCTCGCGTGGGGCGAAGCTTTCTTT. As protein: CASTQDSLAWGEAFF. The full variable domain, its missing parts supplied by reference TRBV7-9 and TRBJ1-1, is DTGVSQNPRHKITKRGQNVTFRCDPISEHNRLYWYRQTLGQGPEFLTYFQNEAQLEKSRLLSDRFSAERPKGSFSTLEIQRTEQGDSAMYLCASTQDSLAWGEAFFGQGTRLTVV.